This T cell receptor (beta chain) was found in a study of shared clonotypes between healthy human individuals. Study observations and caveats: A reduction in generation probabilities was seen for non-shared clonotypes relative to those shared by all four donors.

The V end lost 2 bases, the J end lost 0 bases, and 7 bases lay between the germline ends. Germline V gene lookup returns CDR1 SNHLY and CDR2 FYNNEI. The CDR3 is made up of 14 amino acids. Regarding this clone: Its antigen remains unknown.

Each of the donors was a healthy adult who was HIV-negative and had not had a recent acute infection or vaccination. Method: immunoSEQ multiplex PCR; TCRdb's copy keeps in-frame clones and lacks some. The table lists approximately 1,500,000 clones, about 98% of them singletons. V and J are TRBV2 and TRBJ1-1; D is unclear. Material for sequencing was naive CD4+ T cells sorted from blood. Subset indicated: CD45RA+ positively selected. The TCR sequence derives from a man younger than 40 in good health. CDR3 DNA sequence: TGTGCCAGCAGTGAATATACGTTGAACACTGAAGCTTTCTTT. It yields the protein CASSEYTLNTEAFF. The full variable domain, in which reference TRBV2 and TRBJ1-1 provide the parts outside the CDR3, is EPEVTQTPSHQVTQMGQEVILRCVPISNHLYFYWYRQILGQKVEFLVSFYNNEISEKSEIFDDQFSVERPDGSNFTLKIRSTKLEDSAMYFCASSEYTLNTEAFFGQGTRLTVV.